The sequence of this T cell receptor (beta chain) was determined in a study of shared clonotypes between healthy human individuals. V was pared by 10 bases and J by 0 bases, with 9 bases between. The CDR3 extends over 13 amino acids. CDR1 and CDR2 from the germline V gene are MNHNS and SASEGT. Notes on this clone: Its target is not known.

The authors distributed each subset's genomic DNA evenly over several immunoSEQ plates. Original analysis: ImmunoSEQ yielded junction-only sequences lacking quality scores, so filtering differed. Data came from immunoSEQ multiplex PCR; TCRdb stores just in-frame clones and leaves some out. V, J and clone size are taken as reported in that table, and D and trimming were inferred from the DNA itself. The profile covers under 2,500,000 clones, with roughly 95% appearing a single time and approximately 0.13% taken by the ten largest. Study results and limitations: Clonotype sharing across several donors was observed for roughly 5% of naive CD4 clonotypes. Generally, estimated richness proved larger in naive subsets than it did in memory subsets.

Sequencing was done on a sample of naive CD4+ T cells sorted from blood. The subset is: CD45RA+ positively selected. The J gene is TRBJ1-4, the V gene TRBV6-1, with D unclear. This receptor was identified in a man in his late teens or twenties in good health. Here the CDR3 reads CATKSSTNEKLFF. The CDR3 bases are TGTGCCACCAAGAGTTCAACTAATGAAAAACTGTTTTTT.